The table lists the clone carrying this T cell receptor (beta chain) with many counts. Its antigen is unknown. Trimming cost V 3 bases and J 3 bases, with 9 bases left between them. The CDR3 is 14 amino acids. TCRdb fed the 5' RACE reads into MiXCR, producing one record per CDR3 protein. The data contain fewer than 50,000 distinct CDR3 sequences, over 6.5% of them singletons. These data belong to a study of T-cell memory formation after mild COVID-19. Turning to the study itself: TCR clusters mostly belonged to single donors. Overall study findings and caveats: Later expanders leaned CD4+, whereas clones that contracted between day 15 and 85 were balanced CD4/CD8. Within pre-infection memory, some responding clones were found, suggesting cross-reactive memory joined.

The gene calls are TRBV12-3 or TRBV12-4 and TRBJ1-5, with a weak D call TRBD1 (5 bases). The sequenced sample consisted of PBMCs or a T cell subset sorted from them (not recorded which). This TCR was sampled from an adult who had mild COVID-19 (a few samples of this study predate the infection). Cell type and time point are not known. CDR3 coding DNA: TGTGCCAGCAGTTTTCGGGGGGACAATCAGCCCCAGCATTTT. Translating it yields CASSFRGDNQPQHF.